The present entry profiles one TCR beta chain with its context. Antigen: not known. This same CDR3 is encoded by further DNA sequences in the sample. In the PCR, 60 Vbeta and 13 Jbeta primers were used. Repertoires were generated with immunoSEQ multiplex PCR, while TCRdb's copy carries only in-frame clones and drops some. The sample holds around 110,000 clones; over 65% are singletons and the top ten take around 8.8%. The data were taken from a study of cytomegalovirus exposure and HLA in healthy donors. Study conclusions and caveats: Per a later analysis, HLA-associated TCR beta chains showed more clonal expansion than other, equally common TCR beta chains. Within an earlier analysis, most TCR beta V segments proved productive either about 90% or about 30% of the time. Versus the roughly 690-donor mean, an Asian-associated ancestry cluster reportedly showed fewer N-insertions in a later analysis.

The V gene's germline CDR1 is SNHLY and CDR2 FYNNEI. Trimming cost V 6 bases and J 0 bases; bases outside gene matches: 6. The CDR3 has 17 amino acids. The rearrangement links TRBV2 to TRBJ1-4; TRBD1 matches 11 bases. This clonotype was obtained from a middle-aged woman in good health and CMV-seropositive. Sequenced material: PBMCs. The CDR3 sequence is CASSEQGQGATNEKLFF. CDR3 sequence (DNA): TGTGCCAGCAGCGAACAGGGACAGGGGGCAACTAATGAAAAACTGTTTTTT.